These 11 T cell receptor beta chains were sequenced from one sample in a study of T cells in Graves' hyperthyroidism and ophthalmopathy. From RNA transcripts, TCR beta CDR3 regions were amplified. HTBI primers drove first-round RT-PCR of the TCR CDR3. TCRdb independently ran MiXCR on the multiplex PCR reads; one entry per CDR3 protein. The data hold around 370,000 distinct CDR3 sequences, with around 20% observed a single time. Material for sequencing was blood. These receptors originate from a young man with Graves' ophthalmopathy.

The chain links TRBV5-1 to TRBJ2-1; 7 bases line up with TRBD2. J was trimmed by 3 bases and V by 4 bases; bases with no gene match: 13. The CDR3 consists of 17 residues. The germline V gene has CDR1 SGHRS and CDR2 YFSETQ. The CDR3: CASSPEPRDYLYNEQFF. CDR3 nucleotides: TGCGCCAGCAGCCCTGAGCCCCGGGACTACCTCTACAATGAGCAGTTCTTC.

The CDR3 coding sequence is TGTGCCAGCAGCTTCGACCGGGCGCGGGACGAGCAGTACTTC. This codes for CASSFDRARDEQYF. The genes are TRBV12-3 or TRBV12-4 and TRBJ2-7, with D maybe TRBD2 (5 bases). This CDR3 region has 14 residues. Trimming removed 6 bases at V and 5 bases at J, with 17 bases between.

This clonotype was detected many times. The junction and the germline gene differ at one end; a read error may be behind it. The J gene is TRBJ1-2, the V gene TRBV5-1; D is unclear. CDR1 SGHRS and CDR2 YFSETQ come from the germline V gene. The CDR3 is 14 residues long. DNA of the CDR3: TGTGCCAGCAGTTTAGGACCGGCGAACTATGGCTACACCTTC. Protein: CASSLGPANYGYTF. The variable domain in full, with the rest retrieved from reference TRBV5-1 and TRBJ1-2, is KAGVTQTPRYLIKTRGQQVTLSCSPISGHRSVSWYQQTPGQGLQFLFEYFSETQRNKGNFPGRFSGRQFSNSRSEMNVSTLELGDSALYLCASSLGPANYGYTFGSGTRLTVV.

This clonotype was seen more than once but under ten times. The chain is built from TRBV7-9 and TRBJ1-1; no definite D call. Germline V gives CDR1 SEHNR, CDR2 FQNEAQ (reference sequence). The CDR3 totals 13 residues. Trimming removed 2 bases from V and 4 bases from J, with 8 bases in between. DNA for the CDR3: TGTGCCAGCAGCTTACCGGAGCGCACTGAAGCTTTCTTT. It yields the protein CASSLPERTEAFF.

This clonotype was detected a few times. The chain recombines TRBV5-1 with TRBJ2-1; 8 positions agree with TRBD1. Germline V gives CDR1 SGHRS, CDR2 YFSETQ. V gave up 0 bases and J gave up 8 bases; unmatched junction bases: 4. The CDR3 is 14 residues long. The CDR3 loop reads CASSLEAGGDEQFF. The CDR3 DNA reads TGCGCCAGCAGCTTGGAAGCAGGGGGCGATGAGCAGTTCTTC.

V and J are TRBV10-3 and TRBJ2-3; the D is unclear. The CDR3 runs 16 residues. Trimming left V 5 bases short and J 2 bases short, with 17 bases between. CDR1 ENHRY and CDR2 SYGVKD come from the germline V gene. DNA of the CDR3: TGTGCCATCAGTTCGCAACTGGGTTGGAACACAGATACGCAGTATTTT. Amino acid sequence: CAISSQLGWNTDTQYF.

This clonotype was counted ten times or more. The rearrangement links TRBV6-5 to TRBJ2-2; no reliable D call. Trimming took 0 bases from V and 2 from J, leaving 7 bases between them. The V gene's germline CDR1 is MNHEY and CDR2 SVGAGI. The CDR3 totals 15 residues. The CDR3 coding sequence is TGTGCCAGCAGTTACTCTAAGGGTAACACCGGGGAGCTGTTTTTT. This translates into CASSYSKGNTGELFF.

The genes are TRBV19 and TRBJ2-2; 10 positions match TRBD1. Germline loops: CDR1 LNHDA, CDR2 SQIVND (reference sequence). The CDR3 has 14 amino acids. The ends lost 8 bases at V and 5 bases at J; junction bases unmatched: 5. The chain's CDR3 is CASRDRGITGELFF. The CDR3, as DNA: TGTGCCAGTCGGGACAGGGGAATAACCGGGGAGCTGTTTTTT.

This clonotype has just a few counts. The chain recombines TRBV5-6 with TRBJ2-3; D gene uncertain. This CDR3 is 15 amino acids long. Germline CDR1 is SGHDT and CDR2 is YYEEEE. Trimming left V 4 bases short and J 1 base short, with 13 bases between. This CDR3 reads CASSDGPTGTDTQYF. As DNA, the CDR3 is TGTGCCAGCAGCGACGGACCGACGGGCACAGATACGCAGTATTTT.

CDR3 region: CASSPRIPGQGFYGYTF. Here the CDR3 DNA reads TGTGCCAGCTCACCGCGCATCCCGGGACAGGGCTTCTATGGCTACACCTTC. This chain uses TRBV18 with TRBJ1-2; 9 nucleotides align to TRBD1. Trimming cost V 3 bases and J 4 bases; bases outside gene matches: 12. This CDR3 is 17 amino acids long. Germline CDR1 reads KGHSH; CDR2 reads LQKENI.

This clonotype was detected a few times. The DNA of the CDR3 is TGTGCCAGCAGGACACGGACAGGGATGGACTATGGCTACACCTTC. Protein: CASRTRTGMDYGYTF. The V and J genes are TRBV6-1 and TRBJ1-2; TRBD1 agrees at 8 bases. CDR1 MNHNS and CDR2 SASEGT come from the germline V gene. The CDR3 has 15 residues. V lost 6 bases to trimming and J lost 3 bases; unmatched junction nucleotides: 9.